A single sample is the source of the 10 T cell receptor beta chains below, sequenced in a study of neoadjuvant anti-PD-1 for oral cavity cancer. Assay: immunoSEQ multiplex PCR; the TCRdb copy retains only in-frame clones and omits some. Among 12,000 to 15,000 clones listed, around two thirds were seen once. The starting material was PBMCs, obtained before nivolumab (anti-PD-1) treatment. The receptors here all came from a person aged 40 to 85 with oral cavity squamous cell carcinoma.

V and J are TRBV9 and TRBJ2-3; no firm D call. CDR1 SGDLS and CDR2 YYNGEE come from the germline V gene. The CDR3 is 14 amino acids. V dropped 0 bases and J dropped 2 bases, with 7 bases sitting between them. The CDR3 DNA reads as TGTGCCAGCAGCGTAGATAGCCTCACAGATACGCAGTATTTT. Its protein product is CASSVDSLTDTQYF.

The genes are TRBV6-1 and TRBJ2-7, with D perhaps TRBD2 (6 bases). Trimming left V 1 base short and J 0 bases short, with 22 bases between. From germline, CDR1 is MNHNS and CDR2 SASEGT. This CDR3 comprises 19 residues. This chain's CDR3 is CASSEEEVGGTRSSYEQYF. The CDR3 DNA is TGTGCCAGCAGTGAAGAGGAAGTCGGGGGAACCCGCAGCTCCTACGAGCAGTACTTC.

The J gene is TRBJ1-2, the V gene TRBV4-1, with unresolved D. This CDR3 comprises 14 residues. Between the trimmed V and J ends, which lost 4 bases and 2 bases, there was a span of 11 bases. The germline gives CDR1 MGHRA, CDR2 YSYEKL. The CDR3 protein is CASSPGRENYGYTF. In DNA, the CDR3 is TGCGCCAGCAGCCCCGGGAGGGAAAACTATGGCTACACCTTC.

The chain carries TRBV6-6 and TRBJ2-5; 9 bases map to TRBD2. The germline gives CDR1 MNHNY, CDR2 SVGAGI (reference sequence). Unmatched junction bases numbered 5, after V lost 7 bases and J lost 2 bases. There are 14 residues in the CDR3. This CDR3 is CASISGGLQETQYF. The CDR3 region has the DNA TGTGCCAGCATTAGCGGGGGACTACAAGAGACCCAGTACTTC.

The gene calls are TRBV2 and TRBJ1-4; 7 nucleotides align to TRBD1. The CDR3 is 16 amino acids. V was pared by 6 bases and J by 1 base, with 8 bases of the junction left unmatched. The germline CDR1 and CDR2 sequences are SNHLY and FYNNEI. The CDR3 sequence: CASSSRQGLTNEKLFF. The CDR3 DNA is TGTGCCAGCAGCTCGAGACAGGGACTAACTAATGAAAAACTGTTTTTT. The whole variable domain, remainder taken from reference TRBV2 and TRBJ1-4, is EPEVTQTPSHQVTQMGQEVILRCVPISNHLYFYWYRQILGQKVEFLVSFYNNEISEKSEIFDDQFSVERPDGSNFTLKIRSTKLEDSAMYFCASSSRQGLTNEKLFFGSGTQLSVL.

The V and J genes are TRBV28 and TRBJ1-2, with D unclear. V was pared by 3 bases and J by 2 bases, with 13 bases between. Germline V gene lookup returns CDR1 MDHEN and CDR2 SYDVKM. CDR3 length equals 15 residues. For the CDR3, the DNA is TGTGCCAGCAGTTTTGAAGGACGGGAGAACTATGGCTACACCTTC. Amino acids: CASSFEGRENYGYTF.

The V call is TRBV30, the J call TRBJ1-5; D is perhaps TRBD1 (5 bases). The CDR3 covers 16 residues. The germline V gene encodes CDR1 GTSNPN and CDR2 SVGIG (reference sequence). V lost 3 bases and J 4 bases, leaving 19 bases between the germline ends. CDR3 loop: CAWSLNWQGPNQPQHF. For the CDR3, the DNA is TGTGCCTGGAGCTTAAACTGGCAGGGACCTAATCAGCCCCAGCATTTT. The full variable domain, completed using reference TRBV30 and TRBJ1-5, is SQTIHQWPATLVQPVGSPLSLECTVEGTSNPNLYWYRQAAGRGLQLLFYSVGIGQISSEVPQNLSASRPQDRQFILSSKKLLLSDSGFYLCAWSLNWQGPNQPQHFGDGTRLSIL.

The J gene is TRBJ1-5, the V gene TRBV2, with D perhaps TRBD1 (5 bases). Deletions cut 3 bases from V and 2 bases from J, with 17 bases between. Germline CDR1 and CDR2: SNHLY and FYNNEI. The CDR3 sequence is 17 residues long. The chain's CDR3 is CASSDHFGARGNQPQHF. CDR3 coding DNA: TGTGCCAGCAGTGATCATTTCGGGGCGCGCGGCAATCAGCCCCAGCATTTT.

This chain joins TRBV4-1 and TRBJ1-1; D is undetermined. Germline CDR1 is MGHRA and CDR2 is YSYEKL. Trimming took 0 bases from V and 5 from J, leaving 7 bases between them. This CDR3 spans 13 amino acids. CDR3 region: CASSQEWRTEAFF. CDR3 nucleotides: TGCGCCAGCAGCCAAGAGTGGAGAACTGAAGCTTTCTTT.

The chain recombines TRBV9 with TRBJ1-6; D uncertain. Trimming took 7 bases from V and 5 from J, leaving 22 bases between them. CDR1 and CDR2 (germline): SGDLS, YYNGEE. The CDR3 sequence is 17 residues long. The CDR3 DNA reads TGTGCCAGCTCCCACGGGCCTACTCCCCCGGATAATTCACCCCTCCACTTT. Its translation is CASSHGPTPPDNSPLHF.